This is a list of T cell receptor beta chains from one sample in a study of blood T cell repertoires in COVID-19. Libraries were prepared by immunoSEQ multiplex PCR; TCRdb keeps only in-frame clonotypes and omits some of them. The data contain about 300,000 clones, 65% to 90% of them singletons. The sample comprised PBMCs or T cells enriched from blood (not recorded which). These receptors all come from a young man who had recovered from COVID-19. CDR3s include the opening cysteine and the closing phenylalanine or tryptophan. A D gene is named only where the DNA matches it firmly. Only part of the rows carry a size: once, few, many, or a class if the clone is expanded.

D,V,size,length,J,DNA,CDR3
NA,TRBV3-1/TRBV3-2,NA,14,TRBJ2-1,TGTGCCAGCAGCCAGCCCGGCGGGTCAGATGAGCAGTTCTTC,CASSQPGGSDEQFF
NA,TRBV7-6,NA,15,TRBJ2-1,TGTGCCAGCAGCTTAGGGAGTTACTCCTACAATGAGCAGTTCTTC,CASSLGSYSYNEQFF
TRBD2,TRBV4-1,NA,15,TRBJ2-2,TGCGCCAGCAGCCAAGGACTAGCAGAAACCGGGGAGCTGTTTTTT,CASSQGLAETGELFF
NA,TRBV27,few,16,TRBJ1-6,TGTGCCAGCAGTTTATCGTCCGGGGTAGGTGGTTCACCCCTCCACTTT,CASSLSSGVGGSPLHF
TRBD1,TRBV29-1,NA,13,TRBJ2-2,TGCAGCGTTGTGGACAGGGGTACCGGGGAGCTGTTTTTT,CSVVDRGTGELFF
NA,TRBV11-2,NA,18,TRBJ2-5,TGTGCCAGCAGCTCAGGGATGGCAGGGGCTACGTACCAAGAGACCCAGTACTTC,CASSSGMAGATYQETQYF
TRBD1,TRBV7-9,NA,17,TRBJ2-2,TGTGCCAGCAACTCCCGACAGGGGGCGAGGGGCACCGGGGAGCTGTTTTTT,CASNSRQGARGTGELFF
NA,TRBV7-9,NA,18,TRBJ2-6,TGTGCCAGCAGCTTAGTCCCCGGACAGCTCTCTGGGGCCAACGTCCTGACTTTC,CASSLVPGQLSGANVLTF
NA,TRBV10-3,NA,13,TRBJ2-7,TGTGCCATCAGAACCGGACAAAGCTACGAGCAGTACTTC,CAIRTGQSYEQYF
NA,TRBV7-2,NA,14,TRBJ2-3,TGTGCCAGCAGCTTAGCCCCCTCTCGGGATACGCAGTATTTT,CASSLAPSRDTQYF
NA,TRBV5-4,once,14,TRBJ2-2,TGTGCCAGCAGCTTGGAGAGAAACACCGGGGAGCTGTTTTTT,CASSLERNTGELFF
NA,TRBV12-3/TRBV12-4,NA,12,TRBJ2-1,TGTGCCAGCAGTCAGGAGGCGGGGAAGGTGTTCTTC,CASSQEAGKVFF
NA,TRBV27,NA,15,TRBJ2-3,TGTGCCAGCAGTTTCTCCTTTACTAATACTGATACGCAGTATTTT,CASSFSFTNTDTQYF
NA,TRBV5-1,few,18,TRBJ1-2,TGCGCCAGCAGCGTGGGAGACTTACCGCTTCAAGGAGGTTATGGCTACACCTTC,CASSVGDLPLQGGYGYTF
TRBD1,TRBV27,NA,16,TRBJ1-4,TGTGCCAGCAGTGATATGTACAGGGGGACTAATGAAAAACTGTTTTTT,CASSDMYRGTNEKLFF
NA,TRBV15,NA,17,TRBJ1-2,TGTGCCACCAGCAGAGACCAGGACACTCCCTTTAACTATGGCTACACCTTC,CATSRDQDTPFNYGYTF